This T cell receptor (beta chain) was identified during a study of blood T cell repertoires in COVID-19. TCRdb's copy holds only in-frame clones and misses some; the assay was immunoSEQ multiplex PCR. The sample includes about 170,000 clones, around 87% seen only once; the top ten take under 3%. Concerning this clone itself: Other DNA sequences in the sample encode the same CDR3.

The CDR3 runs to 14 residues. The ends were cut back, 3 bases at V and 2 bases at J, with 8 bases in the middle. Germline loops: CDR1 SNHLY, CDR2 FYNNEI. V usage is TRBV2 and J usage is TRBJ1-5; D may be TRBD1 (5 bases). Input material: peripheral blood. The receptor was isolated from a woman at least 80 years old with COVID-19, enrolled during active disease. The CDR3 coding sequence is TGTGCCAGCAGTGACAGGGTTGGCAATCAGCCCCAGCATTTT. Its protein is CASSDRVGNQPQHF.